This T cell receptor (beta chain) was observed in a study of CD8 T cells in Susac syndrome. Random-hexamer reverse transcription was applied to about 0.5 to 1 ug RNA. The authors amplified TCR beta CDR3 across 54 Vbeta and 13 Jbeta using immunoSEQ multiplex PCR. TCRdb re-derived calls from the immunoSEQ multiplex PCR reads in MiXCR, one entry per CDR3 protein. The sample has over 300,000 distinct CDR3 sequences; about 92% are singletons. Sequencing was carried out using CD4+ T cells from PBMCs. This receptor was identified in a human donor with multiple sclerosis.

The CDR3 loop reads CASNSGDLGNTIYF. The CDR3 DNA sequence: TGTGCCAGCAATTCCGGGGATCTGGGAAACACCATATATTTT. The chain employs TRBV12-3 or TRBV12-4 and TRBJ1-3; D is unclear. The length of the CDR3 is 14 residues. The V end was cut by 7 bases, the J end by 4 bases, with 14 bases between.